This record covers a single T cell receptor (beta chain). Antigen specificity is unknown. Blood samples were obtained at baseline, cycle 4 day 1, and cycle 7 day 1. This entry belongs to a study of OX40 agonist ivuxolimab in advanced cancers. Study-wide context: Patients were treated with ivuxolimab, an agonistic anti-OX40 (CD134) antibody. Cancers in dose escalation were hepatocellular, melanoma, renal cell and head and neck. Study results and limitations: Expanded peripheral T cells had an undetermined antigen specificity.

Sequencing was performed with immunoSEQ multiplex PCR; in TCRdb, only in-frame clones are kept and a portion is missing. The data show under 150,000 clones, 75% to 90% seen once. Germline trimming cut 7 bases from V and 9 bases from J; bases unmatched to any gene: 16. The CDR3 contains 15 residues. Germline CDR1 is MNHNS and CDR2 is SASEGT. The clonotype comes from an adult with an advanced solid tumor such as melanoma, head and neck, liver or kidney cancer. Material: CD4+ or CD8+ T cells sorted from blood, obtained in a trial of the OX40 agonist ivuxolimab. The chain combines TRBV6-1 with TRBJ2-7; TRBD1 matches at 9 bases. The CDR3 sequence is CASTGPRDRVVGQYF. Written as DNA, the CDR3 is TGTGCCAGCACGGGTCCCCGGGACAGGGTTGTGGGGCAGTACTTC.